These 20 T cell receptor beta chains were all obtained from the same sample, sequenced in a study of blood T cell repertoires in COVID-19 (dated by TCRdb to the early 2020s). Preparation of the library involved the immunoSEQ multiplex PCR assay. TCRdb mirrors the immuneACCESS table, restricted to in-frame sequences. Some clones are absent from its copies; in checked studies, under half trace to an unresolved V gene, and the reason for the others is unknown. In this sample the table shows about 35,000 clones, about nine tenths of which occur a single time. The biggest ten clones account for over 2% of the sample. Sequencing input: peripheral blood. These TCRs come from a man aged 50-60 years with active COVID-19.

This chain joins TRBV7-2 and TRBJ2-7; D might be TRBD2 (6 bases). Per the germline V gene, CDR1 is SGHTA and CDR2 is FQGNSA. This CDR3 is built from 15 residues. With 4 bases removed from V and 3 bases from J, the gap between germline ends came to 16 bases. Here the CDR3 reads CASSSSTGLSYEQYF. The CDR3 bases are TGTGCCAGCAGCTCCTCGACGGGACTCAGCTACGAGCAGTACTTC.

The CDR3 is CSATGNTEAFF. The CDR3 nucleotides are TGCAGTGCTACGGGGAACACTGAAGCTTTCTTT. The rearrangement uses TRBV20-1 and TRBJ1-1; no firm D call. Germline lookup yields CDR1 DFQATT and CDR2 SNEGSKA (reference sequence). The CDR3 length is 11 residues. Trimming took 4 bases from V and 1 from J, leaving 4 bases between them.

The rearrangement links TRBV5-4 to TRBJ2-5, with D uncertain. CDR3 size: 15 residues. CDR1 is SGHNT, CDR2 YYREEE, per germline (reference sequence). Trimming removed 0 bases at V and 1 base at J, with 10 bases between. In nucleotides, the CDR3 is TGTGCCAGCAGCTTGGACAGCCTCTCCCAAGAGACCCAGTACTTC. Residues: CASSLDSLSQETQYF.

The V call is TRBV19, the J call TRBJ1-6; tentatively, D is TRBD1 (5 bases). Germline CDR1 LNHDA, CDR2 SQIVND (reference sequence). V was clipped by 5 bases and J by 7 bases, with 15 bases between them. The CDR3 is 15 residues long. The CDR3 here is CASSPRGGVNSPLHF. In DNA, the CDR3 is TGTGCCAGTAGTCCCCGCGGGGGTGTGAATTCACCCCTCCACTTT.

CDR3 protein: CASSQEGSKFF. The CDR3 nucleotides are TGTGCCAGCAGTCAAGAGGGATCGAAGTTCTTC. This chain links TRBV12-3 or TRBV12-4 with TRBJ2-1; D is perhaps TRBD2 (5 bases). The CDR3 sequence is 11 residues long. V lost 5 bases and J lost 14, with 13 bases in between.

J is TRBJ1-3 and V is TRBV4-1; unclear D gene. Trimming removed 3 bases from V and 4 bases from J, with 7 bases in between. The CDR3 length is 13 residues. Germline assignment: CDR1 MGHRA and CDR2 YSYEKL. The CDR3 loop reads CASSHEHGNTIYF. CDR3 bases: TGCGCCAGCAGCCACGAGCACGGAAACACCATATATTTT.

CDR3 sequence (DNA): TGTGCCATCAGCGAGGCTTTGGGACAGGGTATGAGTGGGGAATCCTACACCTTC. It codes for CAISEALGQGMSGESYTF. The rearrangement links TRBV10-3 to TRBJ1-2; 9 bases agree with TRBD1. The trim removed 6 bases at V and 10 bases at J, leaving 24 bases unmatched. The CDR3 totals 18 residues. From germline, CDR1 is ENHRY and CDR2 SYGVKD.

The chain joins TRBV6-2 or TRBV6-3 to TRBJ1-2; D perhaps matches TRBD1 (6 bases). Trimming took off 5 bases at V and 2 bases at J, with 9 bases between the two ends. Germline-derived CDR1 and CDR2 are MNHEY and SVGEGT. There are 13 residues in the CDR3. CDR3 sequence reads: CASSRGQNYGYTF. Here the CDR3 DNA reads TGTGCCAGCAGTCGCGGACAGAACTATGGCTACACCTTC.

The chain is built from TRBV4-1 and TRBJ2-3; D remains unclear. Germline CDR1 reads MGHRA; CDR2 reads YSYEKL. The germline V and J ends were trimmed by 0 bases and 0 bases, with 13 bases remaining between them. This CDR3 region has 17 residues. The CDR3 nucleotides read TGCGCCAGCAGCCAAGAGATTGAGTCTCGAAGCACAGATACGCAGTATTTT. Translation: CASSQEIESRSTDTQYF.

The chain joins TRBV2 to TRBJ2-5, with unresolved D. V was pared by 5 bases and J by 0 bases, with 19 bases between. The CDR3 loop spans 17 amino acids. Germline loops: CDR1 SNHLY, CDR2 FYNNEI. CDR3 sequence: CASSRRKGTRYQETQYF. For the CDR3, the DNA is TGTGCCAGCAGTCGGAGAAAAGGCACACGGTACCAAGAGACCCAGTACTTC.

The chain links TRBV6-4 to TRBJ1-2; a weak D match, TRBD1 (5 bases). Germline V gene lookup returns CDR1 MRHNA and CDR2 SNTAGT. The V end was cut by 7 bases, the J end by 6 bases, with 18 bases between. The CDR3 has 14 amino acids. CDR3 sequence reads: CASTPRAGADGYTF. Written as DNA, the CDR3 is TGTGCCAGCACCCCAAGGGCTGGGGCTGATGGCTACACCTTC.

The chain combines TRBV5-1 with TRBJ2-7; a weak D match, TRBD1 (6 bases). V dropped 4 bases and J dropped 0 bases, with 8 bases sitting between them. This CDR3 contains 13 residues. CDR1 and CDR2 from the germline V gene are SGHRS and YFSETQ. In DNA, the CDR3 is TGCGCCAGCAGCAAACAGGGCTCCTACGAGCAGTACTTC. It encodes CASSKQGSYEQYF. Combining the CDR3 with reference TRBV5-1 and TRBJ2-7 gives the whole variable domain KAGVTQTPRYLIKTRGQQVTLSCSPISGHRSVSWYQQTPGQGLQFLFEYFSETQRNKGNFPGRFSGRQFSNSRSEMNVSTLELGDSALYLCASSKQGSYEQYFGPGTRLTVT.

The chain recombines TRBV2 with TRBJ2-5; 7 nucleotides agree with TRBD2. J was trimmed by 5 bases and V by 6 bases; bases with no gene match: 9. Germline V gives CDR1 SNHLY, CDR2 FYNNEI. The CDR3 totals 14 residues. In DNA, the CDR3 is TGTGCCAGCAGGACCCAGGGAGGGGCCGAGACCCAGTACTTC. Its protein product is CASRTQGGAETQYF.

The chain combines TRBV12-3 or TRBV12-4 with TRBJ2-3, with TRBD1 matching over 7 bases. This CDR3 has 13 amino acids. V lost 6 bases to trimming and J lost 4 bases; unmatched junction nucleotides: 4. The CDR3 DNA follows: TGTGCCAGCAGCGCAGGGGGAGCAGATACGCAGTATTTT. This sequence encodes CASSAGGADTQYF.

The J gene is TRBJ1-2, the V gene TRBV20-1, with D unclear. Germline V CDR1 and CDR2: DFQATT, SNEGSKA (reference sequence). V was pared by 1 base and J by 5 bases, with 5 bases between. This CDR3 region has 11 residues. CDR3 sequence reads: CSARAGYGYTF. CDR3 coding DNA: TGCAGTGCTAGAGCGGGGTATGGCTACACCTTC.

The chain links TRBV7-2 to TRBJ2-1, with D possibly matching TRBD2 (6 bases). The CDR3 runs to 14 residues. Germline V gene lookup returns CDR1 SGHTA and CDR2 FQGNSA. V was shortened by 1 base and J by 6 bases, with 10 bases between the two germline ends. The DNA for the CDR3 is TGTGCCAGCAGCTTAGGGTTTAGCGGCAATGAGCAGTTCTTC. Residues: CASSLGFSGNEQFF.

Remarks on this clone: Additional DNA sequences in this sample encode the identical CDR3. The rearrangement uses TRBV5-1 and TRBJ2-5; possibly TRBD1 for D (5 bases). Germline values: CDR1 SGHRS, CDR2 YFSETQ. V dropped 0 bases and J dropped 5 bases, with 11 bases sitting between them. The CDR3 loop spans 14 amino acids. The CDR3 spells CASSLGQGRETQYF. Written as DNA, the CDR3 is TGCGCCAGCAGCTTGGGGCAGGGCAGGGAGACCCAGTACTTC. Full variable domain (rest looked up from reference TRBV5-1 and TRBJ2-5): KAGVTQTPRYLIKTRGQQVTLSCSPISGHRSVSWYQQTPGQGLQFLFEYFSETQRNKGNFPGRFSGRQFSNSRSEMNVSTLELGDSALYLCASSLGQGRETQYFGPGTRLLVL.

The genes are TRBV6-6 and TRBJ1-2; D is possibly TRBD1 (6 bases). The CDR3 loop spans 16 amino acids. Germline V gene sequence: CDR1 MNHNY, CDR2 SVGAGI (reference sequence). V lost 2 bases to trimming and J lost 2 bases, with 15 bases between them. The CDR3 nucleotides read TGTGCCAGCAGTTACCCGCCTGCCGGACAGAACTATGGCTACACCTTC. Translating it yields CASSYPPAGQNYGYTF.

V is TRBV5-6 and J is TRBJ2-7, with D possibly matching TRBD2 (6 bases). V was shortened by 0 bases and J by 3 bases, with 7 bases between the two germline ends. Germline assignment: CDR1 SGHDT and CDR2 YYEEEE. The CDR3 runs to 13 residues. Here the CDR3 reads CASSLGSGYEQYF. The CDR3 region has the DNA TGTGCCAGCAGCTTGGGTAGCGGCTACGAGCAGTACTTC.

In the case of this clone: The sample holds other DNA sequences that translate to the same CDR3. The gene calls are TRBV7-2 and TRBJ1-2, with TRBD1 identical over 9 bases. CDR3 length equals 13 residues. Germline trimming cut 5 bases from V and 8 bases from J; bases unmatched to any gene: 6. The germline V gene has CDR1 SGHTA and CDR2 FQGNSA. CDR3 loop: CASSPGTGRGYTF. The DNA for the CDR3 is TGTGCCAGCAGCCCCGGGACAGGGAGGGGCTACACCTTC.